The 26 T cell receptor beta chains below were found in one sample sequenced in a study of blood T cell repertoires in COVID-19. TCRdb keeps only in-frame clones here, not all; method: immunoSEQ multiplex PCR. The data show about 260,000 clones, with around 90% seen just once and 3.7% held by the top ten. The sample taken for sequencing was peripheral blood. All receptors come from a woman in her thirties or forties with acute or convalescent COVID-19.

The CDR3 sequence: CASSLSGGPVTGELFF. The CDR3 nucleotides read TGTGCCAGCAGTTTATCCGGGGGGCCGGTCACCGGGGAGCTGTTTTTT. V gene TRBV27 combines with J gene TRBJ2-2, with a tentative D call TRBD2 (7 bases). The germline CDR1 and CDR2 sequences are MNHEY and SMNVEV (reference sequence). Deletions cut 0 bases from V and 4 bases from J, with 12 bases between. The CDR3 covers 16 residues.

This chain links TRBV25-1 with TRBJ1-2; a possible D gene is TRBD1 (5 bases). CDR1 is MGHDK, CDR2 SYGVNS, per germline. V lost 4 bases and J lost 9, with 12 bases in between. This CDR3 is built from 12 residues. This chain's CDR3 is CASSGGGWSYTF. CDR3 DNA: TGTGCCAGCAGTGGGGGGGGATGGAGCTACACCTTC.

The gene calls are TRBV5-6 and TRBJ2-5; D perhaps matches TRBD2 (6 bases). CDR3 size: 13 residues. Trimming removed 10 bases from V and 3 bases from J, with 16 bases in between. Germline loops: CDR1 SGHDT, CDR2 YYEEEE. Here the CDR3 DNA reads TGTGCCTACTCCCGGGGGTTGGAAGAGACCCAGTACTTC. It encodes CAYSRGLEETQYF.

This clone has just a few counts. The V gene is TRBV4-2, the J gene TRBJ1-2; the D gene is possibly TRBD1 (6 bases). CDR3 length equals 14 residues. The germline V gene encodes CDR1 LGHNA and CDR2 YNFKEQ. V was trimmed by 4 bases and J by 6 bases, leaving 15 bases between them. The chain's CDR3 is CASSPTGGADGYTF. The CDR3 region has the DNA TGTGCCAGCAGCCCGACAGGAGGAGCTGATGGCTACACCTTC.

V is TRBV29-1 and J is TRBJ1-5; D unclear. The V gene lost 6 bases and the J gene lost 4 bases, with 16 bases spanning the gap. Germline loops: CDR1 SQVTM, CDR2 ANQGSEA. The CDR3 is made up of 14 amino acids. The CDR3 region is CSVALGHQNQPQHF. CDR3 bases: TGCAGCGTCGCACTTGGGCACCAAAATCAGCCCCAGCATTTT.

The V and J genes are TRBV18 and TRBJ1-3, with D hard to call. The CDR3 extends over 14 amino acids. In germline, CDR1 is KGHSH, CDR2 LQKENI. Between the trimmed V and J ends, which lost 5 bases and 0 bases, there was a span of 8 bases. This CDR3 reads CASSIQFSGNTIYF. The CDR3 DNA is TGTGCCAGCTCAATTCAGTTCTCTGGAAACACCATATATTTT.

The CDR3 region has the DNA TGTGCCAGCAGCCTCTCTCCGGTCAGGGGATCCGGGGAGCTGTTTTTT. Translation gives CASSLSPVRGSGELFF. The V call is TRBV11-2, the J call TRBJ2-2; the D gene is possibly TRBD1 (6 bases). Per the germline V gene, CDR1 is SGHAT and CDR2 is FQNNGV. The ends were cut back, 5 bases at V and 6 bases at J, with 19 bases in the middle. The length of the CDR3 is 16 residues.

Comment on this clone: This sample includes further DNA sequences coding for the same CDR3. The V call is TRBV27, the J call TRBJ2-1; TRBD2 aligns across 9 bases. The length of the CDR3 is 16 residues. CDR1 MNHEY and CDR2 SMNVEV come from the germline V gene (reference sequence). Unmatched junction bases numbered 13, after V lost 6 bases and J lost 7 bases. The CDR3 sequence: CASSLRRSGGYNEQFF. The CDR3 bases are TGTGCCAGCAGCCTTCGGAGGAGCGGGGGGTATAATGAGCAGTTCTTC.

V is TRBV10-3 and J is TRBJ1-4, with 9 bases identical to TRBD1. CDR1 is ENHRY and CDR2 is SYGVKD in the germline V gene. V gave up 2 bases and J gave up 7 bases; unmatched junction bases: 8. This CDR3 has 16 residues. CDR3 sequence: CAISETNRGRGEKLFF. CDR3 DNA: TGTGCCATCAGTGAGACCAACAGGGGGCGCGGTGAAAAACTGTTTTTT.

The chain joins TRBV28 to TRBJ1-4, with D tentatively TRBD1 (5 bases). This CDR3 region has 16 residues. The germline V gene encodes CDR1 MDHEN and CDR2 SYDVKM. V dropped 6 bases and J dropped 4 bases, with 18 bases sitting between them. CDR3 loop: CASRGDGWLLNEKLFF. As DNA, the CDR3 is TGTGCCAGCAGAGGGGATGGGTGGCTTCTTAATGAAAAACTGTTTTTT.

Here the CDR3 DNA reads TGCAGCGTTTCCGGGACAGGGGAATACTCCTACGAGCAGTACGTC. Amino acids: CSVSGTGEYSYEQYV. The chain uses TRBV29-1 and TRBJ2-7; 10 bases agree with TRBD1. This CDR3 has 15 residues. Germline CDR1 is SQVTM and CDR2 is ANQGSEA. V lost 5 bases, J lost 0 bases, and 7 bases stayed unmatched.

The J gene is TRBJ2-2, the V gene TRBV4-1, with a possible D match to TRBD1 (7 bases). V shed 0 bases and J shed 2 bases, with 16 bases lying between them. This CDR3 has 18 residues. Germline CDR1 is MGHRA and CDR2 is YSYEKL. The CDR3 spells CASSQDPRQGGNTGELFF. The CDR3 DNA reads as TGCGCCAGCAGCCAAGATCCTAGGCAGGGGGGAAACACCGGGGAGCTGTTTTTT.

With regard to this clone: At one end, the junction sequence differs from germline, possibly due to a read error. The chain carries TRBV5-1 and TRBJ1-2, with TRBD1 identical over 11 bases. Per germline, CDR1 SGHRS and CDR2 YFSETQ. The CDR3 extends over 15 amino acids. The chain's CDR3 is CASTLDRGPGYGYTF. The CDR3 region has the DNA TGCGCCAGCACCTTGGACAGGGGGCCAGGATATGGCTACACCTTC.

The chain links TRBV19 to TRBJ1-2; tentatively, D is TRBD1 (6 bases). V lost 3 bases and J 0 bases, leaving 11 bases between the germline ends. Germline V gene sequence: CDR1 LNHDA, CDR2 SQIVND (reference sequence). This CDR3 has 15 amino acids. CDR3 in amino acids: CASSIDRNTNYGYTF. The CDR3 DNA follows: TGTGCCAGTAGTATTGACAGGAATACTAACTATGGCTACACCTTC.

The rearrangement joins TRBV24-1 to TRBJ2-5; the D is unclear. CDR1 and CDR2 from the germline V gene are KGHDR and SFDVKD. Trimming left V 2 bases short and J 6 bases short, with 9 bases between. The CDR3 runs 13 residues. CDR3 residues: CATSDSPFKTQYF. The CDR3 nucleotides read TGTGCCACCAGTGATTCCCCCTTTAAGACCCAGTACTTC.

The rearrangement links TRBV5-4 to TRBJ1-2; 12 bases are a match to TRBD1. The V gene's germline CDR1 is SGHNT and CDR2 YYREEE (reference sequence). V lost 4 bases, J lost 7 bases, and 2 bases stayed unmatched. The CDR3 has 13 residues. This CDR3 is CASSRDRGRGYTF. CDR3 sequence (DNA): TGTGCCAGCAGCAGGGACAGGGGGCGTGGCTACACCTTC.

V and J are TRBV7-8 and TRBJ1-2; tentatively, D is TRBD1 (5 bases). Germline V gene sequence: CDR1 SGHVS, CDR2 FQNEAQ. The CDR3 contains 14 residues. V was clipped by 5 bases and J by 4 bases, with 14 bases between them. The CDR3 sequence: CASSMDTEFYGYTF. For the CDR3, the DNA is TGTGCCAGCAGCATGGACACCGAATTCTATGGCTACACCTTC.

This rearrangement joins TRBV10-3 to TRBJ1-2; D call uncertain. The V end was cut by 0 bases, the J end by 1 base, with 6 bases between. Germline lookup yields CDR1 ENHRY and CDR2 SYGVKD. This CDR3 has 14 residues. The CDR3 region has the DNA TGTGCCATCAGTGAGTCCGGGTTTAACTATGGCTACACCTTC. Its translation: CAISESGFNYGYTF.

The chain employs TRBV29-1 and TRBJ2-1; maybe TRBD1 (6 bases). Germline CDR1 and CDR2: SQVTM and ANQGSEA. Trimming left V 5 bases short and J 10 bases short, with 12 bases between. This CDR3 has 11 residues. This CDR3 is CSVKDSSEQFF. CDR3 bases: TGCAGCGTTAAGGACAGTAGCGAGCAGTTCTTC.

The chain combines TRBV12-3 or TRBV12-4 with TRBJ2-5, with unresolved D. The length of the CDR3 is 12 residues. With 1 base removed from V and 4 bases from J, the gap between germline ends came to 4 bases. The CDR3 reads CASSLERETQYF. The CDR3 DNA reads as TGTGCCAGCAGTTTAGAGCGAGAGACCCAGTACTTC.

The rearrangement joins TRBV24-1 to TRBJ1-4; D remains ambiguous. This CDR3 is 16 amino acids long. Germline V lookup: CDR1 KGHDR, CDR2 SFDVKD. Trimming removed 4 bases from V and 8 bases from J, with 19 bases in between. This CDR3 is CATSDSAPGRREKLFF. The DNA of the CDR3 is TGTGCCACCAGTGACTCCGCCCCAGGTAGGAGGGAAAAACTGTTTTTT.

The chain links TRBV29-1 to TRBJ1-2; TRBD1 aligns across 9 bases. The CDR3 contains 15 residues. The germline CDR1 and CDR2 sequences are SQVTM and ANQGSEA. The trim removed 3 bases at V and 0 bases at J, leaving 5 bases unmatched. DNA for the CDR3: TGCAGCGTTGATCGGAGGACAGGGGCTAACTATGGCTACACCTTC. It translates to CSVDRRTGANYGYTF.

This clone appeared a single time. The chain carries TRBV2 and TRBJ1-6; tentative D call: TRBD1 (6 bases). The CDR3 has 15 residues. Trimming shortened V by 3 bases and J by 8 bases, and 14 bases separated the two germline ends. CDR1 is SNHLY and CDR2 is FYNNEI in the germline V gene. The CDR3 spells CASSDGQGLYSPLHF. CDR3 bases: TGTGCCAGCAGTGATGGGCAGGGGCTCTATTCACCCCTCCACTTT.

The sample holds one count of this clone. The CDR3 DNA reads TGTGCCAGTAGTATCCCGATCGACAGGGGATACTATGGCTACACCTTC. It yields the protein CASSIPIDRGYYGYTF. This chain connects TRBV19 to TRBJ1-2; TRBD1 agrees at 8 bases. The germline CDR1 and CDR2 sequences are LNHDA and SQIVND (reference sequence). The V and J ends lost 3 bases and 3 bases, in that order; junction bases with no gene match: 9. The CDR3 has 16 amino acids. The whole variable domain, remainder taken from reference TRBV19 and TRBJ1-2, is DGGITQSPKYLFRKEGQNVTLSCEQNLNHDAMYWYRQDPGQGLRLIYYSQIVNDFQKGDIAEGYSVSREKKESFPLTVTSAQKNPTAFYLCASSIPIDRGYYGYTFGSGTRLTVV.

This chain links TRBV4-1 with TRBJ2-3, with TRBD2 matching 11 bases. The V gene's germline CDR1 is MGHRA and CDR2 YSYEKL. The CDR3 length is 14 residues. V lost 7 bases, J lost 5 bases, and 5 bases stayed unmatched. Here the CDR3 reads CASTPLAGGDTQYF. The CDR3 coding sequence is TGCGCCAGCACCCCGCTAGCGGGGGGAGATACGCAGTATTTT.

This clone was recorded only once. This chain joins TRBV11-2 and TRBJ2-5; TRBD2 matches 8 bases. V lost 2 bases to trimming and J lost 4 bases; unmatched junction nucleotides: 9. Germline-derived CDR1 and CDR2 are SGHAT and FQNNGV. The CDR3 length is 16 residues. This CDR3 reads CASSLIGSTSGETQYF. CDR3 DNA sequence: TGTGCCAGCAGCTTAATAGGCTCCACTAGCGGAGAGACCCAGTACTTC.